This T cell receptor (beta chain) was captured in a study of blood T cell repertoires in COVID-19 (dated by TCRdb to between 2020 and 2021). About the study as a whole: Samples from collaborators originated in the United States, Italy and Spain and spanned both the acute and convalescent phases of COVID-19. The material from the prospective study consisted of cDNA or gDNA derived from T cells, B-cell-depleted T cells, or PBMCs. Subjects who had been exposed to COVID-19, were actively infected with it, or had recovered from it provided the deeply sampled blood TCRbeta repertoires that made up the dataset. The repertoires were released in a freely available public database meant as a resource for research on the immune response to SARS-CoV-2. Samples were obtained from the ongoing ImmuneRACE study (first 160 participants) and from about 1,300 subjects provided by 6 global collaborators. Sample metadata almost always included a de-identified subject ID, COVID-19 status, age in years and sex. Where available, HLA class I and class II types were taken from metadata supplied by the sample provider and were not determined by assay-based typing.

The paper as a whole reports these results and caveats: The amount of clinical and demographic metadata varied by source and participant and was provided uncurated.

For CDR1 and CDR2, the germline V gene (reference sequence) lists LNHDA and SQIVND. Measured from the cysteine to the phenylalanine, the CDR3 is 14 residues long. Of all the DNA, just the CDR3 is kept, 42 bases in frame from base 1. A distance of 10 bases separates the germline ends of V and J, which lose 1 base and 5 bases respectively. The immunoSEQ Assay, a bias-controlled multiplex PCR, was used to amplify TCRbeta CDR3 regions from genomic DNA. Turning to the authors' computational methods: The number of nucleated cells in each sample was estimated by amplification of reference gene primers within the assay. To quantify the absolute abundance of each unique TCRbeta CDR3 rearrangement, sequence reads were collapsed and filtered. For each sample, productive Simpson clonality was calculated by taking the square root of Simpson's diversity index across productive rearrangements. As stored in TCRdb, this immuneACCESS dataset retains in-frame rearrangements with V and J assigned. A fraction of the clones does not appear; measured against another copy, unresolved V genes explain less than half of the discrepancy, and the remainder lacks a known reason. V and J calls and clone size are copied from that table; D and trimming were computed from the DNA. Within this sample are some 220,000 clones, with under 85% of them counted one time only. Clones ranked in the top ten supply more than 5.5% of the sample.

Comments on this clone: Its specific antigen is unknown. No base quality information exists; no much larger clone differs at one position.

Collaborating institutions collected whole blood in K2EDTA tubes following their own protocols. Collaborator samples were shipped for TCRbeta analysis as frozen whole blood, isolated PBMCs, or DNA extracted from either sample type. The sequence links TRBV19 to TRBJ2-3; the D gene is unclear. The clonotype was recovered from a human donor in a cohort sampled during active COVID-19. The sequencing input was peripheral blood. This receptor has the CDR3 CASSIALGGDTQYF. The DNA sequence is given as TGTGCCAGTAGTATAGCGCTAGGTGGAGATACGCAGTATTTT. The CDR3, completed at both ends by the reference TRBV19 and TRBJ2-3 genes, gives the full variable domain DGGITQSPKYLFRKEGQNVTLSCEQNLNHDAMYWYRQDPGQGLRLIYYSQIVNDFQKGDIAEGYSVSREKKESFPLTVTSAQKNPTAFYLCASSIALGGDTQYFGPGTRLTVL.